This TCR beta chain is from a study of blood T cell repertoires in COVID-19 (dated by TCRdb to about 2020). About the full investigation: Collaborator samples came from the United States, Italy and Spain and covered acute and convalescent phases of COVID-19. The material from the prospective study consisted of cDNA or gDNA derived from T cells, B-cell-depleted T cells, or PBMCs. Deeply sampled blood TCRbeta repertoires from subjects exposed to, actively infected with, or recovered from COVID-19 were included in the dataset. The repertoires were made available in a free public database intended to serve as a resource for research on the immune response to SARS-CoV-2. The samples were drawn from the first 160 participants of the ongoing ImmuneRACE study and from some 1,300 subjects provided by 6 global collaborators. Sample metadata almost always included a de-identified subject ID, COVID-19 status, age in years and sex. Where available, HLA class I and class II types were obtained from metadata supplied by the sample provider rather than from assay-based typing.

Notes on this clone: The clone's antigen remains unknown. It has no much larger one-base neighbor in the sample; base qualities were not kept.

Trimming takes 0 bases off V and 7 bases off J; junction bases not matched to a gene: 11. CDR1 and CDR2, looked up from the germline V gene, are MNHEY and SVGAGI. Reading from cysteine to phenylalanine, the CDR3 counts 16 amino acids. Of all the DNA, just the CDR3 is kept, 48 bases in frame from base 1. Broad study findings and their caveats: The quantity of clinical and demographic metadata differed by source and by participant and was supplied without curation.

TCRbeta CDR3 regions were amplified from genomic DNA using the immunoSEQ Assay, a bias-controlled multiplex PCR. Per the original workflow: The number of nucleated cells in each sample was estimated by amplification of reference gene primers within the assay. Sequence reads were collapsed and filtered to measure the absolute abundance of every unique TCRbeta CDR3 rearrangement. For each sample, productive Simpson clonality was calculated as the square root of Simpson's diversity index across productive rearrangements. TCRdb holds this immuneACCESS table with in-frame rearrangements only. Some clones are missing; in checked studies, unresolved V genes explain under half, and the rest has no known cause. V and J calls and clone size are given by that table; D and trimming were obtained from the DNA. Present in this sample are around 180,000 clones, 65% to 90% of which were seen just once. In total, the top ten clones hold more than 1.5% of the sample.

The collaborating institutions used their own protocols to collect whole blood in K2EDTA tubes. Collaborator samples were shipped for TCRbeta analysis as frozen whole blood, isolated PBMCs, or DNA extracted from either sample type. The receptor comes from a human donor in a cohort sampled during active COVID-19. The chain uses TRBV6-5 and TRBJ2-7; TRBD1 fits 8 bases in the junction. The specimen sequenced was peripheral blood. For the CDR3, the sequence is CASSYSMTSRGREQYF. The DNA sequence is as follows: TGTGCCAGCAGTTACTCGATGACTTCCAGGGGGCGGGAGCAGTACTTC.